These T cell receptor beta chains were read from a single sample in a study of T cell changes during pregnancy in multiple sclerosis. This table comes from immunoSEQ multiplex PCR, and its TCRdb copy is limited to in-frame clones, with some not included. The profile shows tens of thousands of clones, 88% of them singletons. The input for sequencing was CD8+ T cells from peripheral blood mononuclear cells, taken after pregnancy. These receptors came from a female donor in good health, enrolled as a control in a pregnancy study. Each CDR3 is given with its conserved first and last residue. Fields, in order: J gene, D gene, clone size, V gene, CDR3 DNA, CDR3 protein. A D gene is named only where the DNA matches it firmly. Rows may omit the clone size; those that give it use once, few, many or a size class.

>TRBJ2-5|TRBD2|.|TRBV13
TGTGCCAGCAGCTACGCCAGCGGGGGAGGAGAGACCCAGTACTTC
CASSYASGGGETQYF
>TRBJ2-3|.|once|TRBV27
TGTGCCAGCACCGGGGGGCCCACAGATACGCAGTATTTT
CASTGGPTDTQYF
>TRBJ2-7|TRBD1|.|TRBV15
TGTGCCACCAGCGAGGGACAGGGAGACGAGCAGTACTTC
CATSEGQGDEQYF
>TRBJ2-1|TRBD2|.|TRBV9
TGTGCCAGCAGCGTAGTGGGACTAGCGGGGGGGCCGGAGTTCTTC
CASSVVGLAGGPEFF
>TRBJ1-1|.|.|TRBV7-9
TGTGCCAGCAGCTACAACCCCGGGGGGGCGGACACTGAAGCTTTCTTT
CASSYNPGGADTEAFF
>TRBJ2-7|.|.|TRBV15
TGTGCCACCAGTGGGGGGAAGGGGCCCTACGAGCAGTACTTC
CATSGGKGPYEQYF
>TRBJ1-2|.|.|TRBV5-5
TGTGCCAGCAGCTTGGCACAGGAGATTATCCCTTATGGCTACACCTTC
CASSLAQEIIPYGYTF
>TRBJ2-1|TRBD2|.|TRBV7-9
TGTGCCAGCAGCTTAGGTGGCGGGGGCTACAATGAGCAGTTCTTC
CASSLGGGGYNEQFF
>TRBJ1-6|TRBD1|.|TRBV13
TGTGCCAGCAGCCCAGACAGGGGGCTCGGTTCACCCCTCCACTTT
CASSPDRGLGSPLHF
>TRBJ1-5|.|once|TRBV28
TGTGCCAGCACCATCGGCGGGGTCCAGCCCCAGCATTTT
CASTIGGVQPQHF
>TRBJ1-5|TRBD1|.|TRBV27
TGTGCCAGCAGTTTAGCAGGGACAGGTTGGCAGCCCCAGCATTTT
CASSLAGTGWQPQHF
>TRBJ2-5|.|.|TRBV7-9
TGTGCCAGCAGCCCAGGACGGGGTTCTCAAGAGACCCAGTACTTC
CASSPGRGSQETQYF
>TRBJ1-6|.|.|TRBV25-1
TGTGCCAGCAGCTCCCTCCGGGACACATCTTCACCCCTCCACTTT
CASSSLRDTSSPLHF
>TRBJ1-1|.|.|TRBV11-2
TGTGCCAGCAGCTTAGAGATGGCAGGCCGAAACACTGAAGCTTTCTTT
CASSLEMAGRNTEAFF
>TRBJ1-6|.|.|TRBV27
TGTGCCAGCAGTTTGGGTCTCCCAGCGGTTAGCTCCTATAATTCACCCCTCCACTTT
CASSLGLPAVSSYNSPLHF
>TRBJ1-4|TRBD1|.|TRBV7-2
TGTGCCAGCAGCCCCACAGGGGGCGGGGGAAAACTGTTTTTT
CASSPTGGGGKLFF
>TRBJ1-2|.|.|TRBV7-9
TGTGCCAGCTTGGGGCGTTCTGGCTATGGCTACACCTTC
CASLGRSGYGYTF
>TRBJ2-1|.|.|TRBV4-3
TGCGCCAGCAGCCTCCGGACAGACAATGAGCAGTTCTTC
CASSLRTDNEQFF
>TRBJ2-2|.|.|TRBV6-1
TGTGCCAGCAGTGAAAACGGGCAGGGCCCCACCGGGGAGCTGTTTTTT
CASSENGQGPTGELFF
>TRBJ1-2|TRBD1|once|TRBV5-6
TGTGCCAGCAGCTGGGGACAGGGCGGGATCCTCTATGGCTACACCTTC
CASSWGQGGILYGYTF
>TRBJ1-2|.|medium-sized|TRBV5-6
TGTGCCACCACCTTCAGAGGCGTGGGCTATGGCTACACCTTC
CATTFRGVGYGYTF
>TRBJ2-7|TRBD1|once|TRBV6-1
TGTGCCAGCAGTGTTGAACGGGACAGGGTAAACGAGCAGTACTTC
CASSVERDRVNEQYF
>TRBJ2-4|.|.|TRBV4-2
TGTGCCAGCAGCCACAACCAGGGGGGCTCGGGCATTCAGTACTTC
CASSHNQGGSGIQYF
>TRBJ2-5|TRBD2|.|TRBV4-3
TGCGCCAGCAGCCGCCGACTAGCGGGGGTGAGGGAGGCCCAGTACTTC
CASSRRLAGVREAQYF
>TRBJ1-2|.|.|TRBV7-9
TGTGCCAGCAGCTTAGTACTAAATGTAGCTAACTATGGCTACACCTTC
CASSLVLNVANYGYTF
>TRBJ2-1|.|.|TRBV27
TGTGCCAGCAGTTATATGACAGAAAATGAGCAGTTCTTC
CASSYMTENEQFF
>TRBJ1-1|.|.|TRBV2
TGTGCCAGCAGTGAAACAATTCGACAGAACACTGAAGCTTTCTTT
CASSETIRQNTEAFF
>TRBJ2-1|.|.|TRBV10-1
TGCGCCAGCAGTGAGTTTCGCGGCCTAACCGCCTACAATGAGCAGTTCTTC
CASSEFRGLTAYNEQFF
>TRBJ1-5|.|.|TRBV19
TGTGCCAGTAGGTACAGGCCCCTCGACAGCAATCAGCCCCAGCATTTT
CASRYRPLDSNQPQHF